The rows below give T cell receptor beta chains drawn from one sample of a study of beta chain features in type 1 diabetes. Only in-frame clones appear in the TCRdb table, and some are missing; sequencing was by immunoSEQ multiplex PCR. Among around 400,000 clones listed, roughly an eighth were seen once. The sequenced sample consisted of naive CD4+ T cells from blood. The receptors were sampled from a man aged 18-30 years in good health. Each CDR3 is given with its conserved first and last residue. A D gene is named only where the DNA matches it firmly. For some rows the clone size is stated as once, few or many, or as a class when expanded; others skip it.

clone_size | j_call | d_call | cdr3_length | v_call | cdr3_aa | cdr3_nt
few | TRBJ2-7 | TRBD2 | 15 | TRBV4-1 | CASSRGLAGDYEQYF | TGCGCCAGCAGCCGAGGACTAGCGGGGGACTACGAGCAGTACTTC
few | TRBJ2-7 | . | 15 | TRBV11-3 | CASSFRGGVSYEQYF | TGTGCCAGCAGCTTCCGAGGGGGAGTAAGCTACGAGCAGTACTTC
. | TRBJ2-3 | . | 17 | TRBV14 | CASSQVEGGGPTDTQYF | TGTGCCAGCAGCCAAGTGGAAGGCGGGGGCCCCACAGATACGCAGTATTTT
. | TRBJ2-2 | TRBD1 | 18 | TRBV19 | CASSPDQEGGIYTGELFF | TGTGCCAGTAGCCCCGACCAAGAAGGGGGCATTTACACCGGGGAGCTGTTTTTT
few | TRBJ1-5 | . | 15 | TRBV18 | CASSPGRGYNQPQHF | TGTGCCAGCTCACCAGGGAGAGGATACAACCAGCCCCAGCATTTT
. | TRBJ2-1 | TRBD2 | 13 | TRBV30 | CAWMEGWGSGGFF | TGTGCCTGGATGGAGGGCTGGGGTTCGGGGGGGTTCTTC
. | TRBJ2-3 | TRBD2 | 17 | TRBV4-3 | CASSQEPSGTPVGTQYF | TGCGCCAGCAGCCAAGAACCTAGCGGGACCCCAGTGGGTACGCAGTATTTT
. | TRBJ1-5 | TRBD1 | 14 | TRBV29-1 | CSVADGTVHQPQHF | TGCAGCGTCGCCGACGGGACAGTGCATCAGCCCCAGCATTTT
. | TRBJ2-7 | TRBD1 | 16 | TRBV4-1 | CASSQPGQGLTNEQYF | TGCGCCAGCAGCCAGCCGGGACAGGGGCTAACCAACGAGCAGTACTTC
few | TRBJ1-5 | . | 13 | TRBV4-3 | CASSQDQVQPQHF | TGCGCCAGCAGCCAAGATCAGGTTCAGCCCCAGCATTTT
few | TRBJ1-1 | . | 11 | TRBV28 | CASRMGRQAFF | TGTGCCAGCAGGATGGGGCGGCAAGCTTTCTTT
. | TRBJ2-5 | TRBD2 | 17 | TRBV18 | CASSQIVGTSGEETQYF | TGTGCCAGCTCACAAATTGTCGGGACTAGCGGAGAAGAGACCCAGTACTTC
few | TRBJ2-7 | . | 9 | TRBV20-1 | CSPTLEQYF | TGCAGTCCGACTCTCGAGCAGTACTTC
. | TRBJ2-2 | TRBD1 | 15 | TRBV5-1 | CASSLRTGNTGELFF | TGCGCCAGCAGCTTGAGGACAGGGAACACCGGGGAGCTGTTTTTT
few | TRBJ2-2 | . | 14 | TRBV6-4 | CASSPQGQGGELFF | TGTGCCAGCAGCCCTCAGGGGCAAGGCGGGGAGCTGTTTTTT
few | TRBJ2-3 | TRBD2 | 15 | TRBV10-3 | CAISEIAGGPDTQYF | TGTGCCATCAGTGAGATAGCGGGGGGCCCAGATACGCAGTATTTT
. | TRBJ2-3 | . | 15 | TRBV7-2 | CASSLRGRSTDTQYF | TGTGCCAGCAGCTTAAGGGGCCGTAGCACAGATACGCAGTATTTT
. | TRBJ1-1 | . | 12 | TRBV9 | CASSRAGYGAFF | TGTGCCAGCAGCCGAGCAGGGTACGGCGCTTTCTTT
. | TRBJ1-1 | TRBD1 | 14 | TRBV19 | CATRDPGGNTEAFF | TGTGCCACCAGAGACCCAGGGGGGAACACTGAAGCTTTCTTT
few | TRBJ2-5 | . | 15 | TRBV6-5 | CASSYSRGSQETQYF | TGTGCCAGCAGCTACAGTCGGGGGAGCCAAGAGACCCAGTACTTC
few | TRBJ2-7 | . | 15 | TRBV5-1 | CASSFRARSVNEQYF | TGCGCCAGCAGCTTTAGAGCCAGGTCCGTCAACGAGCAGTACTTC
few | TRBJ2-3 | TRBD2 | 16 | TRBV5-1 | CASSLGLAGESDTQYF | TGCGCCAGCAGCTTGGGACTAGCGGGAGAATCGGATACGCAGTATTTT
. | TRBJ1-6 | TRBD1 | 15 | TRBV4-3 | CASSQIRDSASPLHF | TGCGCCAGCAGCCAGATCCGGGACAGTGCTTCACCCCTCCACTTT
. | TRBJ2-3 | TRBD2 | 16 | TRBV7-2 | CASSGLGLAATDTQYF | TGTGCCAGCAGCGGACTGGGACTAGCGGCTACAGATACGCAGTATTTT
few | TRBJ2-5 | . | 15 | TRBV4-2 | CASSQERDFQETQYF | TGTGCCAGCAGCCAAGAAAGGGACTTCCAAGAGACCCAGTACTTC
. | TRBJ2-7 | TRBD2 | 13 | TRBV6-5 | CASRVAGWREQYF | TGTGCCAGCAGGGTAGCGGGATGGCGCGAGCAGTACTTC
. | TRBJ2-5 | TRBD2 | 17 | TRBV5-4 | CASSLAVLAGGGETQYF | TGTGCCAGCAGCTTGGCCGTGCTAGCGGGAGGTGGGGAGACCCAGTACTTC
. | TRBJ2-6 | TRBD1 | 19 | TRBV28 | CASRPRDSHYGSGANVLTF | TGTGCCAGCAGGCCCAGGGACAGCCACTACGGCTCTGGGGCCAACGTCCTGACTTTC
. | TRBJ2-1 | . | 14 | TRBV7-3 | CASSSASTGREQFF | TGTGCCAGCAGCTCCGCCTCCACAGGCAGGGAGCAGTTCTTC
few | TRBJ2-2 | TRBD2 | 18 | TRBV28 | CASSLLSGGATRVGELFF | TGTGCCAGCAGTTTACTCAGCGGGGGGGCGACTCGAGTCGGGGAGCTGTTTTTT
. | TRBJ2-2 | TRBD2 | 16 | TRBV9 | CASSTLAGGPSGELFF | TGTGCCAGCAGCACGTTAGCGGGAGGGCCGTCCGGGGAGCTGTTTTTT
. | TRBJ1-2 | . | 12 | TRBV7-2 | CASSLNFRGYTF | TGTGCCAGCAGCTTAAACTTCCGGGGCTACACCTTC